This TCR beta chain derives from a study of blood T cell repertoires in COVID-19. Study context: The United States, Italy and Spain provided the acute and convalescent COVID-19 samples. The analysed material was cDNA or gDNA that came from T cells, B-cell-depleted T cells, or PBMCs.

In the study's own analysis: Amplifying reference gene primers gave estimates of nucleated cell counts. The protocol was immunoSEQ multiplex PCR, while the TCRdb copy is restricted to in-frame clones and leaves out a portion. V and J calls and clone size come straight from that table; D and trimming were deduced from the DNA. The table lists about 70,000 clones, 81% of them singletons. The junction had 5 bases not matched to a gene; V was cut back by 4 bases and J by 7 bases. In germline, CDR1 is MNHEY, CDR2 SVGAGI. CDR3 size: 14 residues. The TCR comes from a woman between 65 and 79 years old with acute or convalescent COVID-19. J is TRBJ1-5 and V is TRBV6-5; 9 nucleotides line up with TRBD1. Sequences were obtained from peripheral blood. The CDR3 loop is CASSSGDREQPQHF. CDR3 nucleotides: TGTGCCAGCAGTTCCGGGGACAGGGAACAGCCCCAGCATTTT.